This is a list of T cell receptor beta chains from one sample in a study of T cells after yellow fever vaccination. TCRdb reanalysed the 5' RACE reads using MiXCR and keeps one entry per CDR3 protein. Of 70,000 or so distinct CDR3 sequences listed, around 7% are singletons. Sequenced here: CD8+ T cells sorted from PBMCs, sampled roughly 10 days after the first yellow fever vaccination. The receptors were sampled from a man aged 18 to 30 who received the YFV17D yellow fever vaccine. Both conserved end residues are part of each CDR3.

J gene	V gene	CDR3 protein
TRBJ2-7	TRBV5-4	CASSQVGTASYEQYF
TRBJ1-2	TRBV29-1	CSVGGGRGYTF
TRBJ2-2	TRBV12-3/TRBV12-4	CASSPWTGVTGELFF
TRBJ1-6	TRBV27	CASSLLGQGATLGGSPLHF
TRBJ2-7	TRBV4-1	CASSQEWRAGEEQYF
TRBJ2-2	TRBV9	CASSEPGQGVIGELFF
TRBJ2-7	TRBV27	CASSLRGVTYEQYF
TRBJ1-2	TRBV7-2	CASSRRDFTNYGYTF
TRBJ2-4	TRBV7-6	CASSPSTAAGGFGIQYF
TRBJ1-5	TRBV24-1	CATSAPSDGNNQPQHF
TRBJ1-2	TRBV28	CASSLLGQGLKNGYTF
TRBJ1-2	TRBV9	CASSGGGMVNYGYTF
TRBJ2-5	TRBV12-3/TRBV12-4	CASSSQGGGETQYF
TRBJ2-2	TRBV4-1	CASSRGQTTGELFF
TRBJ2-7	TRBV11-2	CASSLGFGDYEQYF
TRBJ2-3	TRBV4-1	CASSQEVRGPPDTQYF
TRBJ2-7	TRBV6-5	CASSYSPGTGMFSLYEQYF